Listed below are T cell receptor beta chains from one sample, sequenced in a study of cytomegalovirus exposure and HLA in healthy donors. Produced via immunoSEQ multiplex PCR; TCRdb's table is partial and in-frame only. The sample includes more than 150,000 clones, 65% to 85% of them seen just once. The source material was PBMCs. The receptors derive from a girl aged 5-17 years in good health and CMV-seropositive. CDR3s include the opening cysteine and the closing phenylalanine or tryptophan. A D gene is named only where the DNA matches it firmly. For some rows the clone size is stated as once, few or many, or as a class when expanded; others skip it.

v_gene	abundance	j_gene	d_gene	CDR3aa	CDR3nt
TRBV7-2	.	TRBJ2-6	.	CASSPFGANVLTF	TGTGCCAGCAGCCCCTTCGGGGCCAACGTCCTGACTTTC
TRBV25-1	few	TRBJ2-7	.	CASSLGRGGYEQYF	TGTGCCAGCAGTCTGGGAAGGGGCGGCTACGAGCAGTACTTC
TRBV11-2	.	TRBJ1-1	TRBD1	CASSRGQAMNTEAFF	TGTGCCAGCAGCCGGGGACAGGCTATGAACACTGAAGCTTTCTTT
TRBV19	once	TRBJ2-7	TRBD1	CASSIGTGTEQYF	TGTGCCAGTAGTATCGGGACAGGGACCGAGCAGTACTTC
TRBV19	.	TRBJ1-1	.	CASTPHIMNTEAFF	TGTGCCAGTACTCCCCACATCATGAACACTGAAGCTTTCTTT
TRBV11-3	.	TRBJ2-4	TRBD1	CASSFSGTGENIQYF	TGTGCCAGCAGCTTTTCCGGGACAGGGGAAAACATTCAGTACTTC
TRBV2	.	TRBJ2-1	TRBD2	CASRGTSGFYNEQFF	TGTGCCAGCAGAGGGACTAGCGGGTTCTACAATGAGCAGTTCTTC
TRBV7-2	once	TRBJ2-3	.	CASSLASFNTQYF	TGTGCCAGCAGCTTAGCGAGCTTCAATACGCAGTATTTT
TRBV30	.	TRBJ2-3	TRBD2	CAWSHGLAGGPDTQYF	TGTGCCTGGAGCCACGGACTAGCGGGAGGCCCAGATACGCAGTATTTT
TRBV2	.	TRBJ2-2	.	CASGGGPGTGELFF	TGTGCCAGCGGAGGGGGCCCGGGCACCGGGGAGCTGTTTTTT
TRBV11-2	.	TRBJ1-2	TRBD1	CASSSVGTGTNYGYTF	TGTGCCAGCAGCTCGGTCGGGACAGGGACTAACTATGGCTACACCTTC
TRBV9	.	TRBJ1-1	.	CASSVGGDAEAFF	TGTGCCAGCAGCGTAGGGGGAGACGCTGAAGCTTTCTTT
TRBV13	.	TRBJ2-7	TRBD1	CASSLDRDRPGEQYF	TGTGCCAGCAGCTTAGACCGGGACAGGCCGGGTGAGCAGTACTTC
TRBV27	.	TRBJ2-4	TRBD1	CASRGTGSYIQYF	TGTGCCAGCAGGGGGACAGGGTCGTACATTCAGTACTTC
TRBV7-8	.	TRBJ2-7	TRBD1	CASSLDGQGFGEQYF	TGTGCCAGCAGCTTGGATGGACAGGGATTCGGCGAGCAGTACTTC
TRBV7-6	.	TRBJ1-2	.	CASSLAGLFTF	TGTGCCAGCAGCTTGGCAGGGCTTTTCACCTTC
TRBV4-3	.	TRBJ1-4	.	CASSQGGQGNEKLFF	TGCGCCAGCAGCCAAGGCGGGCAGGGGAATGAAAAACTGTTTTTT
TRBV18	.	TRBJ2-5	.	CASSPFSETQYF	TGTGCCAGCTCACCCTTTTCAGAGACCCAGTACTTC
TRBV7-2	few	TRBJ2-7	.	CASSLDLASYEQYF	TGTGCCAGCAGCTTGGACTTGGCTTCCTACGAGCAGTACTTC
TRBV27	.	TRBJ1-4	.	CASSFEWQGGVRKLFF	TGTGCCAGCAGTTTTGAGTGGCAGGGAGGGGTGCGAAAACTGTTTTTT
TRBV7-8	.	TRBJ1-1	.	CASSSARGGRTEAFF	TGTGCCAGCAGCTCGGCCCGGGGGGGACGGACTGAAGCTTTCTTT
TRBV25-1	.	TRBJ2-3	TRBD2	CASSDTGGLDTQYF	TGTGCCAGCAGTGATACGGGAGGTCTAGATACGCAGTATTTT